This TCR beta chain was profiled in a study of blood T cell repertoires in COVID-19. Study in general: Sites across the United States, Italy and Spain contributed samples from acute and convalescent COVID-19. Sources were T cells, B-cell-depleted T cells, or PBMCs; the material itself was cDNA or gDNA.

Libraries were prepared by immunoSEQ multiplex PCR; TCRdb keeps only in-frame clonotypes and omits some of them. Among tens of thousands of clones listed, 80% to 85% were seen once. Germline loops: CDR1 SGHKS, CDR2 YYEKEE (reference sequence). The germline V and J ends were trimmed by 5 bases and 0 bases, with 2 bases remaining between them. This CDR3 has 11 residues. The genes are TRBV5-5 and TRBJ1-1; the D is unclear. What was sequenced was peripheral blood. The receptor comes from a man aged 50-60 years with acute or convalescent COVID-19. Here the CDR3 DNA reads TGTGCCAGCAGTATGAACACTGAAGCTTTCTTT. This encodes CASSMNTEAFF.